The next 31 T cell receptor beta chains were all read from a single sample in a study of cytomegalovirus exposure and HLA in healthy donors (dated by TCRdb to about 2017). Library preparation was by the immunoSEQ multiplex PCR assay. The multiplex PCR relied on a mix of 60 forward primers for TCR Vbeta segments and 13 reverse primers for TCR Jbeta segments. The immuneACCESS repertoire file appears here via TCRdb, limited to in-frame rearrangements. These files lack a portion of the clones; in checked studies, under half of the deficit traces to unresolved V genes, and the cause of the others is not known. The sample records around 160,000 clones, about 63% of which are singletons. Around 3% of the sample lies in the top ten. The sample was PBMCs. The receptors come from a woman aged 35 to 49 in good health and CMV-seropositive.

CDR3 DNA sequence: TGTGCCAGCAGTTACTACGGGACTAGCTACGAGCAGTACTTC. The encoded protein is CASSYYGTSYEQYF. The chain joins TRBV6-5 to TRBJ2-7; 8 bases are a match to TRBD2. V was clipped by 1 base and J by 3 bases; unmatched bases: 2. Germline loops: CDR1 MNHEY, CDR2 SVGAGI. The CDR3 covers 14 residues.

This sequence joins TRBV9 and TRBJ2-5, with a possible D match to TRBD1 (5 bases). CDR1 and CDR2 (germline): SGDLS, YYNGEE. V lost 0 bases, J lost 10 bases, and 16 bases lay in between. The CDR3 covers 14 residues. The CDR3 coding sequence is TGTGCCAGCAGCGTAGGAGCCCAGCAAGGGGACCAGTACTTC. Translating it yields CASSVGAQQGDQYF.

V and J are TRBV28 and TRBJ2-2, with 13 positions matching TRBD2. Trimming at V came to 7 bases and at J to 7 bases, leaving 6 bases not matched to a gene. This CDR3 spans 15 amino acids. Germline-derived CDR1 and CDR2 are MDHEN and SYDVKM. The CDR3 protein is CASTTGLAGDGELFF. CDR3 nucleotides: TGTGCCAGCACCACAGGACTAGCGGGAGACGGGGAGCTGTTTTTT.

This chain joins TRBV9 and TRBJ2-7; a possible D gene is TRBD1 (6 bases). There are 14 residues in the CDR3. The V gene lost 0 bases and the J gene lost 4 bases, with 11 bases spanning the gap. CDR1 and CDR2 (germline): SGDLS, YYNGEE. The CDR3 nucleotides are TGTGCCAGCAGCGTAGGGCTGGGGGCGTACGAGCAGTACTTC. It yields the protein CASSVGLGAYEQYF.

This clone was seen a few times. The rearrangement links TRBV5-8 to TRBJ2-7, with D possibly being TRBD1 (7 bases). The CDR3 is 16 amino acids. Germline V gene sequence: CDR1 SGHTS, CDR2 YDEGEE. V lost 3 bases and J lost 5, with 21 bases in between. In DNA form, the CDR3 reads TGTGCCAGCAGCTGGGGGGCGTCAGGGGGTCTCGACGAGCAGTACTTC. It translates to CASSWGASGGLDEQYF. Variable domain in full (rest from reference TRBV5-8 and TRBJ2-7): EAGVTQSPTHLIKTRGQQATLRCSPISGHTSVYWYQQALGLGLQFLLWYDEGEERNRGNFPPRFSGRQFPNYSSELNVNALELEDSALYLCASSWGASGGLDEQYFGPGTRLTVT.

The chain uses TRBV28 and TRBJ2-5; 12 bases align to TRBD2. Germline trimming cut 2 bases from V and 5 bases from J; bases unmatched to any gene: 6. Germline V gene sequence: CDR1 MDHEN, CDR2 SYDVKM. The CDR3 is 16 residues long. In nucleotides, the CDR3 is TGTGCCAGCAGTTTACTCTGGCTAGCGGGAGGGGAGACCCAGTACTTC. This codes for CASSLLWLAGGETQYF.

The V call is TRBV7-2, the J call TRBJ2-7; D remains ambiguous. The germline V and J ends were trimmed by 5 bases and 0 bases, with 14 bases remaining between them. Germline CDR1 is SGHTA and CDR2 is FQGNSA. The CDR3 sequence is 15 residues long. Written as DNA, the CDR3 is TGTGCCAGCAGCATTAGCCGTGGAAGCTCCTACGAGCAGTACTTC. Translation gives CASSISRGSSYEQYF.

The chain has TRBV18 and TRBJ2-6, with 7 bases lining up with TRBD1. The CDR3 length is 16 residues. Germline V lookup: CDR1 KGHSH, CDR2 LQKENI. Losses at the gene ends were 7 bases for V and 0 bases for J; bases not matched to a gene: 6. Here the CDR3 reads CASFRQGNSGANVLTF. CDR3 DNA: TGTGCCAGCTTTAGACAGGGCAACTCTGGGGCCAACGTCCTGACTTTC.

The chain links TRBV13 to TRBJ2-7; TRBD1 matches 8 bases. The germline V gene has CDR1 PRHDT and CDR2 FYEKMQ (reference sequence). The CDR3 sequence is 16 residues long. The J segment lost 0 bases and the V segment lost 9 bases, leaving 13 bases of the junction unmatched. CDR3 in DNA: TGTGCCAGTAGCCGAAACATACAGGGGGACTCCTACGAGCAGTACTTC. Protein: CASSRNIQGDSYEQYF.

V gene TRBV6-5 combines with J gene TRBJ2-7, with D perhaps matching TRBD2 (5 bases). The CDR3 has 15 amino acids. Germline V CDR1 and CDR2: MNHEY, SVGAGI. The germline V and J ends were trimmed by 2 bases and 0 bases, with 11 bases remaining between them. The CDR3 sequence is CASSYIVGSSYEQYF. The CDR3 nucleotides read TGTGCCAGCAGTTACATCGTGGGGAGCTCCTACGAGCAGTACTTC.

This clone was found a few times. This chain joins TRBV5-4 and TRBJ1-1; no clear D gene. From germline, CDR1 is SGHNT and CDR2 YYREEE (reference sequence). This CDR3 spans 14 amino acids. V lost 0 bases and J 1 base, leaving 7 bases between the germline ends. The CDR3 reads CASSLARENTEAFF. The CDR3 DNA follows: TGTGCCAGCAGCTTGGCGAGGGAGAACACTGAAGCTTTCTTT.

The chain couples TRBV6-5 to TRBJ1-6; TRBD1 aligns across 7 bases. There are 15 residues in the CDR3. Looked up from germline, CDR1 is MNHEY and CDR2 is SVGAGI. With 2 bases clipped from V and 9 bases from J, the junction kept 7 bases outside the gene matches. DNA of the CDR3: TGTGCCAGCAGTTACGGGCAGGGGGATTTTTCACCCCTCCACTTT. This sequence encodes CASSYGQGDFSPLHF.

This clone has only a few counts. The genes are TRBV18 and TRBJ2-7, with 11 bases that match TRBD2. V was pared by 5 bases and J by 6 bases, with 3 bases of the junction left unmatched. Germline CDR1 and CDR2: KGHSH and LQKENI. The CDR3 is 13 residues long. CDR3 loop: CASSTSGSGEQYF. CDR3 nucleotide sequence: TGTGCCAGCTCAACTAGCGGGAGCGGCGAGCAGTACTTC.

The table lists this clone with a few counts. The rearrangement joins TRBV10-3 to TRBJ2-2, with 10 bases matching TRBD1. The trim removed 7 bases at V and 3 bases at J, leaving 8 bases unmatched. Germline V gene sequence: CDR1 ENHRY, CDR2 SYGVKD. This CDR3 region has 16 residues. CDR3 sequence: CAIKTTGGADTGELFF. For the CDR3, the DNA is TGTGCCATCAAGACGACAGGGGGCGCGGACACCGGGGAGCTGTTTTTT.

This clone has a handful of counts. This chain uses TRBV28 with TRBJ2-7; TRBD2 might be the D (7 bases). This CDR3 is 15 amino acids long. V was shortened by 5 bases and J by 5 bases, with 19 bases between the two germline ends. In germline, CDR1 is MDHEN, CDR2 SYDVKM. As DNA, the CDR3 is TGTGCCAGCAGTCCTTGGGGGGGGGCCGTAAACGAGCAGTACTTC. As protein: CASSPWGGAVNEQYF.

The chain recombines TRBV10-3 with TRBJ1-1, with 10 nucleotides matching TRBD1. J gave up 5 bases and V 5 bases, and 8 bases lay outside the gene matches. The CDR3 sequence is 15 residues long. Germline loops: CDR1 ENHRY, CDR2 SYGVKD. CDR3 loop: CAISTTPGQGTEAFF. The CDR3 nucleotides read TGTGCCATCAGTACGACTCCGGGACAGGGGACTGAAGCTTTCTTT.

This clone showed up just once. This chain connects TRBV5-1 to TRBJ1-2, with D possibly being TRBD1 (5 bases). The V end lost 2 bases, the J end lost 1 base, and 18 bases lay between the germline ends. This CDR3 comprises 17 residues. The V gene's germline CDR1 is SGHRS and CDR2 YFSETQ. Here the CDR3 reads CASSFDWQGALNYGYTF. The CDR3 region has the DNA TGCGCCAGCAGCTTCGATTGGCAGGGTGCCCTTAACTATGGCTACACCTTC. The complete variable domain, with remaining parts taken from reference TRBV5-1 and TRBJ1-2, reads KAGVTQTPRYLIKTRGQQVTLSCSPISGHRSVSWYQQTPGQGLQFLFEYFSETQRNKGNFPGRFSGRQFSNSRSEMNVSTLELGDSALYLCASSFDWQGALNYGYTFGSGTRLTVV.

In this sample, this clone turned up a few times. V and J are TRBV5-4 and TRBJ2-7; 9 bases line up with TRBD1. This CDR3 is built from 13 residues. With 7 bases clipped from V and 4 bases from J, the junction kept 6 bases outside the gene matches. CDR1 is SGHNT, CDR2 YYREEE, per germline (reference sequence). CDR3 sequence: CASGPQGAYEQYF. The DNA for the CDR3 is TGTGCCAGCGGCCCACAGGGGGCTTACGAGCAGTACTTC.

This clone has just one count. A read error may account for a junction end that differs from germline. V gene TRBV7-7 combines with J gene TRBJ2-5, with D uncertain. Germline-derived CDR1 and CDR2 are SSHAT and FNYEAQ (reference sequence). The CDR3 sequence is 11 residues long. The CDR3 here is CASSKRETQYF. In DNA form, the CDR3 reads TGTGCTAGCAGCAAGAGGGAGACCCAGTACTTC.

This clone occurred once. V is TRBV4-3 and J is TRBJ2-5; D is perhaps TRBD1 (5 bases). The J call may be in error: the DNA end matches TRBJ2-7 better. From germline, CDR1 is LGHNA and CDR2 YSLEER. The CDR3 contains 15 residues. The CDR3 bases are TGCGCCAGCAGCCAAGATCCGCAGGGCCCCTACGAGCAGTACTTC. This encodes CASSQDPQGPYEQYF.

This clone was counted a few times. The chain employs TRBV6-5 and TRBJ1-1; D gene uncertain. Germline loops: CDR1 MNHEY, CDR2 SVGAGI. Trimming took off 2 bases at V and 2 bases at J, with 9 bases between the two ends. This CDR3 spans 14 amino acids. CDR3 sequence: CASSYDEGNTEAFF. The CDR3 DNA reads TGTGCCAGCAGTTACGATGAGGGTAACACTGAAGCTTTCTTT.

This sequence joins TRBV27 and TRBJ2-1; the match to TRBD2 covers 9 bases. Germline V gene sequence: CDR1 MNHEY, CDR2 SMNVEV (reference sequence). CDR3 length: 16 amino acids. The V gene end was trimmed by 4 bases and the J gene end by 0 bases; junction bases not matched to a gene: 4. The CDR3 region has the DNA TGTGCCAGCAGTTCCCATAGCGGGAGCTCCTACAATGAGCAGTTCTTC. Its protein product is CASSSHSGSSYNEQFF.

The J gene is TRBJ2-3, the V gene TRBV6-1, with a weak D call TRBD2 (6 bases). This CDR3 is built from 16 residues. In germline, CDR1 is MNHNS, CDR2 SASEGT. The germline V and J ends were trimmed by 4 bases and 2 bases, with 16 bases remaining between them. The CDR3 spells CASSGSGTHATDTQYF. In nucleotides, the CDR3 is TGTGCCAGCAGTGGATCCGGGACTCACGCCACAGATACGCAGTATTTT.

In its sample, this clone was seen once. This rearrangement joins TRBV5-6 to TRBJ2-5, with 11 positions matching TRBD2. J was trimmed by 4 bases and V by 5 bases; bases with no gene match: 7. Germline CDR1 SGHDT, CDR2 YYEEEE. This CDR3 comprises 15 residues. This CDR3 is CASSHSGGAGETQYF. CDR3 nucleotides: TGTGCCAGCAGTCATAGCGGGGGGGCCGGAGAGACCCAGTACTTC.

CDR3 protein: CASSPPTGWYEQYF. DNA of the CDR3: TGCGCCAGCAGCCCACCGACAGGGTGGTACGAGCAGTACTTC. V gene TRBV5-1 combines with J gene TRBJ2-7; 7 positions agree with TRBD1. There are 14 residues in the CDR3. V lost 4 bases and J lost 4; bases outside the gene matches: 8. Germline V CDR1 and CDR2: SGHRS, YFSETQ.

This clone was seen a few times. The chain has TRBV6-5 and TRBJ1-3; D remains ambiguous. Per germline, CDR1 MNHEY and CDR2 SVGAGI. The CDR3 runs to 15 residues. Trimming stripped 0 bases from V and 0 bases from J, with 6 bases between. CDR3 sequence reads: CASSYSMSSGNTIYF. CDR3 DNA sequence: TGTGCCAGCAGTTACTCTATGAGCTCTGGAAACACCATATATTTT.

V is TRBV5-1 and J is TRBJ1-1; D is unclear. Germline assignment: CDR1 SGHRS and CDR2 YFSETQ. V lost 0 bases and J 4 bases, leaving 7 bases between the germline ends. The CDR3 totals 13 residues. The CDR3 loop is CASSLEEGTEAFF. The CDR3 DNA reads TGCGCCAGCAGCTTGGAGGAGGGCACTGAAGCTTTCTTT.

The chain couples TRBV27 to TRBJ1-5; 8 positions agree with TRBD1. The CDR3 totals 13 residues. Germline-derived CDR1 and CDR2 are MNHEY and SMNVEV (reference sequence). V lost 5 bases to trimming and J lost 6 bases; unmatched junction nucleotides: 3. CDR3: CASSPDRVQPQHF. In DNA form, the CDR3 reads TGTGCCAGCAGTCCGGACAGGGTTCAGCCCCAGCATTTT.

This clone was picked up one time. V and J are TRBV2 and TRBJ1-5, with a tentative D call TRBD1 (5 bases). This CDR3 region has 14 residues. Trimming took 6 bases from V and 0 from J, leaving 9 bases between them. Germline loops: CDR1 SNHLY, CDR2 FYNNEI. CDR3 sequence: CASRGLNSNQPQHF. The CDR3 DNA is TGTGCCAGCAGGGGACTCAATAGCAATCAGCCCCAGCATTTT.

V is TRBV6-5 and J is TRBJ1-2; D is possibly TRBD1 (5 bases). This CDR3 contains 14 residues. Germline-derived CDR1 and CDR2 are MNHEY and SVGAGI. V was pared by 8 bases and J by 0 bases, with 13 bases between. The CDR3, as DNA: TGTGCCAGCTCCCCCGCGGGGGCTAACTATGGCTACACCTTC. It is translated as CASSPAGANYGYTF.

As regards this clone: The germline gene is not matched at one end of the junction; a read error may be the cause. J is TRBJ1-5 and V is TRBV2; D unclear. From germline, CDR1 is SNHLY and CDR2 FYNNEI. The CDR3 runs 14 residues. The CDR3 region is CASRPGSGGQPQNF. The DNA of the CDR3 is TGTGCCAGCAGGCCGGGTTCGGGAGGGCAGCCCCAGAATTTT.